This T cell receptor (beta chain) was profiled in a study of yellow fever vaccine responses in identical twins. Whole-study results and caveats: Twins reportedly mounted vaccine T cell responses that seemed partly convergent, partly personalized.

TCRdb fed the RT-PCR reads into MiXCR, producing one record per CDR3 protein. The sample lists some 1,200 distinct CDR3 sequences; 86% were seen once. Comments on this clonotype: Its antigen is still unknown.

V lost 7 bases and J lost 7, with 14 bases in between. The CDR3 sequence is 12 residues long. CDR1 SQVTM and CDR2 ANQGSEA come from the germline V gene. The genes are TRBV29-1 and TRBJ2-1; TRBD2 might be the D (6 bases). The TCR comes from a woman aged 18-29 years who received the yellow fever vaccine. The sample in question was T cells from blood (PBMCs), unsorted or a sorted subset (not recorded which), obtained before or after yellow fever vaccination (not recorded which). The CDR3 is CSASKGRNEQFF. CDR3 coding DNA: TGCAGCGCCTCGAAGGGGAGGAATGAGCAGTTCTTC.